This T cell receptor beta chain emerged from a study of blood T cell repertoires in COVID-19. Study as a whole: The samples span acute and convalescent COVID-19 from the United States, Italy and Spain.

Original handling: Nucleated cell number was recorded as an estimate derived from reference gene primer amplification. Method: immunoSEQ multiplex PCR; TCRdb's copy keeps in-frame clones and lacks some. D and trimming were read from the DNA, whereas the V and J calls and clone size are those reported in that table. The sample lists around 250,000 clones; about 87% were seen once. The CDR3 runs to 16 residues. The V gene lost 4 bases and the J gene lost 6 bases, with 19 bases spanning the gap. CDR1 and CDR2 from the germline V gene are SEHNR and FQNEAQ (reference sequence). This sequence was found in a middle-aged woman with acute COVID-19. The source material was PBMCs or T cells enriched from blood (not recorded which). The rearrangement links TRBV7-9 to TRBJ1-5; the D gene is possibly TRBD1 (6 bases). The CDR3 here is CASSSGQPQSGQPQHF. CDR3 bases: TGTGCCAGCAGCTCCGGACAGCCCCAAAGCGGTCAGCCCCAGCATTTT.